Each of the 28 T cell receptor beta chains below was sequenced from the same sample in a study of shared clonotypes between healthy human individuals. Measured with immunoSEQ multiplex PCR; TCRdb has only the in-frame clones, and not every one. The sample has more than 2,000,000 clones; 85% to 95% are singletons. Sequences were obtained from naive CD4+ T cells from PBMCs. Subset given: CD45RA+ positively selected. Receptors originate from a man aged 18 to 29 in good health. Some clones in this sample may be carry-over from other donors' samples.

The CDR3 loop is CASSLIGSRGRVEQFF. CDR3 in DNA: TGCGCCAGCAGTCTCATAGGGAGTCGGGGGCGCGTTGAGCAGTTCTTC. The rearrangement links TRBV4-3 to TRBJ2-1; D possibly matches TRBD1 or TRBD2 (6 bases each). V lost 6 bases and J 9 bases, leaving 24 bases between the germline ends. The CDR3 contains 16 residues. In germline, CDR1 is LGHNA, CDR2 YSLEER.

Points on this clone: The sample contains more than one DNA sequence encoding this CDR3. J is TRBJ2-7 and V is TRBV11-3, with D unclear. This CDR3 has 12 residues. The germline CDR1 and CDR2 sequences are SGHNT and YENEEA. V was cut by 5 bases and J by 2 bases, with 7 bases left in between. CDR3 amino acids: CASSQGPYEQYF. The CDR3 DNA follows: TGTGCCAGCAGCCAAGGCCCCTACGAGCAGTACTTC.

This chain joins TRBV19 and TRBJ2-1, with TRBD2 identical over 11 bases. This CDR3 has 14 amino acids. Germline-derived CDR1 and CDR2 are LNHDA and SQIVND (reference sequence). Losses at the gene ends were 3 bases for V and 8 bases for J; bases not matched to a gene: 3. As DNA, the CDR3 is TGTGCCAGTAGTATGGGACTAGCGGTCTATGAGCAGTTCTTC. It specifies CASSMGLAVYEQFF.

CDR3 sequence (DNA): TGCGCCAGCAGCCAAGAAAGGCAGCCCGGCCCTGGGGACGAGCAGTACTTC. Amino acid sequence: CASSQERQPGPGDEQYF. The chain uses TRBV4-3 and TRBJ2-7; D is uncertain. This CDR3 region has 17 residues. The germline gives CDR1 LGHNA, CDR2 YSLEER. With 0 bases removed from V and 5 bases from J, the gap between germline ends came to 20 bases.

V gene TRBV4-3 combines with J gene TRBJ2-1; 11 bases line up with TRBD2. Germline V lookup: CDR1 LGHNA, CDR2 YSLEER. The CDR3 totals 20 residues. The junction had 11 bases not matched to a gene; V was cut back by 1 base and J by 0 bases. The CDR3 here is CASSQVVAGGGYRSYNEQFF. CDR3 nucleotide sequence: TGCGCCAGCAGCCAAGTAGTAGCGGGAGGGGGTTACCGCTCCTACAATGAGCAGTTCTTC.

The chain uses TRBV18 and TRBJ2-3; 7 positions match TRBD2. Unmatched junction bases numbered 8, after V lost 0 bases and J lost 5 bases. The CDR3 sequence is 16 residues long. CDR1 is KGHSH and CDR2 is LQKENI in the germline V gene. For the CDR3, the DNA is TGTGCCAGCTCACCACCGGGCGGGAGTGTGGTAGATACGCAGTATTTT. Protein product: CASSPPGGSVVDTQYF.

The V and J genes are TRBV7-2 and TRBJ1-2, with D uncertain. V was cut by 3 bases and J by 4 bases, with 18 bases left in between. From germline, CDR1 is SGHTA and CDR2 FQGNSA. This CDR3 is built from 16 residues. DNA for the CDR3: TGTGCCAGCAGCTTCCTAACGATAGGCCTCAGCTATGGCTACACCTTC. Amino acid sequence: CASSFLTIGLSYGYTF. Full variable domain (outside the CDR3, taken from reference TRBV7-2 and TRBJ1-2): GAGVSQSPSNKVTEKGKDVELRCDPISGHTALYWYRQSLGQGLEFLIYFQGNSAPDKSGLPSDRFSAERTGGSVSTLTIQRTQQEDSAVYLCASSFLTIGLSYGYTFGSGTRLTVV.

CDR3 DNA: TGCGCCAGCAGCTTGCCCGGGACTAGCGCCTACGAGCAGTACTTC. It yields the protein CASSLPGTSAYEQYF. The V and J genes are TRBV5-1 and TRBJ2-7, with 10 positions matching TRBD2. The junction had 3 bases not matched to a gene; V was cut back by 1 base and J by 2 bases. CDR1 and CDR2 (germline): SGHRS, YFSETQ. CDR3 size: 15 residues. Using reference TRBV5-1 and TRBJ2-7 for the parts outside the CDR3, the full variable domain is KAGVTQTPRYLIKTRGQQVTLSCSPISGHRSVSWYQQTPGQGLQFLFEYFSETQRNKGNFPGRFSGRQFSNSRSEMNVSTLELGDSALYLCASSLPGTSAYEQYFGPGTRLTVT.

V usage is TRBV5-1 and J usage is TRBJ2-3; TRBD2 matches 8 bases. After removal of 1 base from V and 1 base from J, the junction contained 11 bases not matched to a gene. The CDR3 is 18 amino acids. Germline CDR1 and CDR2: SGHRS and YFSETQ. The CDR3 DNA follows: TGCGCCAGCAGCTTGTACAGCGGGAGTAATTTGGGCACAGATACGCAGTATTTT. As protein: CASSLYSGSNLGTDTQYF.

This clone was found once. The chain links TRBV6-1 to TRBJ2-5; weak D call: TRBD2 (5 bases). This CDR3 is built from 15 residues. Deletions cut 4 bases from V and 4 bases from J, with 16 bases between. Germline V lookup: CDR1 MNHNS, CDR2 SASEGT. The CDR3 spells CASSATVAGGETQYF. CDR3 DNA: TGTGCCAGCAGTGCGACGGTGGCGGGCGGAGAGACCCAGTACTTC.

V usage is TRBV7-3 and J usage is TRBJ2-1, with 7 nucleotides matching TRBD1. The CDR3 loop spans 16 amino acids. With V trimmed by 5 bases and J by 0 bases, 7 bases remained unmatched. Germline V lookup: CDR1 SGHTA, CDR2 FQGTGA. This CDR3 reads CASSRQGSSSYNEQFF. The CDR3 region has the DNA TGTGCCAGCAGCCGACAGGGATCGAGCTCCTACAATGAGCAGTTCTTC.

The chain couples TRBV5-5 to TRBJ2-3; D gene uncertain. The germline V gene has CDR1 SGHKS and CDR2 YYEKEE (reference sequence). This CDR3 is built from 12 residues. V lost 10 bases and J lost 0, with 9 bases in between. The CDR3 reads CAVGSSTDTQYF. The CDR3 coding sequence is TGTGCCGTGGGCTCAAGCACAGATACGCAGTATTTT.

The CDR3 is CATSRGGSGGPVEQFF. The DNA of the CDR3 is TGTGCCACCAGCAGAGGCGGGAGCGGGGGGCCTGTGGAGCAGTTCTTC. The chain recombines TRBV15 with TRBJ2-1, with TRBD2 matching over 9 bases. Germline-derived CDR1 and CDR2 are LNHNV and YYDKDF (reference sequence). This CDR3 is built from 16 residues. J gave up 10 bases and V 1 base, and 11 bases lay outside the gene matches.

This clone occurred once. The chain combines TRBV19 with TRBJ2-7; 7 bases fit TRBD1. With 3 bases clipped from V and 1 base from J, the junction kept 9 bases outside the gene matches. Germline CDR1 LNHDA, CDR2 SQIVND (reference sequence). This CDR3 region has 16 residues. In DNA form, the CDR3 reads TGTGCCAGTAGTATTATAAGAAGGACAGGATCCTACGAGCAGTACTTC. Translating it yields CASSIIRRTGSYEQYF.

The V call is TRBV11-2, the J call TRBJ2-1; no firm D call. V lost 2 bases to trimming and J lost 8 bases, with 4 bases between them. Germline CDR1 SGHAT, CDR2 FQNNGV. The CDR3 runs 11 residues. DNA for the CDR3: TGTGCCAGCAGCTTATCCTATGAGCAGTTCTTC. Translating gives CASSLSYEQFF. Together with reference TRBV11-2 and TRBJ2-1, the CDR3 gives the full variable domain: EAGVAQSPRYKIIEKRQSVAFWCNPISGHATLYWYQQILGQGPKLLIQFQNNGVVDDSQLPKDRFSAERLKGVDSTLKIQPAKLEDSAVYLCASSLSYEQFFGPGTRLTVL.

As regards this clone: Other DNA sequences in the same sample also yield this CDR3. The rearrangement links TRBV28 to TRBJ2-2; TRBD2 is a possible D gene (6 bases). The germline gives CDR1 MDHEN, CDR2 SYDVKM. The CDR3 length is 15 residues. V gave up 6 bases and J gave up 2 bases, with 13 bases separating them. The CDR3 loop reads CASRSGTLNTGELFF. CDR3 sequence (DNA): TGTGCCAGCAGGTCGGGGACTCTTAACACCGGGGAGCTGTTTTTT.

The gene calls are TRBV7-9 and TRBJ2-1; possible D gene TRBD2, 5 bases. The CDR3 runs to 14 residues. V was cut by 5 bases and J by 7 bases, with 15 bases left in between. Germline-derived CDR1 and CDR2 are SEHNR and FQNEAQ (reference sequence). CDR3 bases: TGTGCCAGCAGCCAATATGGCGGGCGAAATGAGCAGTTCTTC. This sequence encodes CASSQYGGRNEQFF.

The chain combines TRBV5-4 with TRBJ2-6, with 12 bases fitting TRBD2. Germline V CDR1 and CDR2: SGHNT, YYREEE (reference sequence). The CDR3 is 16 residues long. V shed 3 bases and J 3 bases; nucleotides not matched to a gene: 1. The CDR3 DNA reads TGTGCCAGCAGCTCGACTAGCGGGAGTGGGGCCAACGTCCTGACTTTC. Its protein is CASSSTSGSGANVLTF.

The J gene is TRBJ1-1, the V gene TRBV10-3; 7 nucleotides match TRBD1. J was trimmed by 0 bases and V by 5 bases; bases with no gene match: 3. The CDR3 contains 14 residues. Germline loops: CDR1 ENHRY, CDR2 SYGVKD. The CDR3: CAISLGQLNTEAFF. CDR3 DNA sequence: TGTGCCATCAGTTTGGGACAGCTGAACACTGAAGCTTTCTTT.

The chain joins TRBV6-5 to TRBJ1-5; weak D call: TRBD1 (5 bases). Trimming cost V 6 bases and J 2 bases, with 14 bases left between them. This CDR3 comprises 15 residues. In germline, CDR1 is MNHEY, CDR2 SVGAGI. CDR3 amino acids: CASSPLTAGNQPQHF. CDR3 bases: TGTGCCAGCAGCCCTTTGACAGCGGGCAATCAGCCCCAGCATTTT.

With respect to this clone: Additional DNA sequences in this sample encode the identical CDR3. This chain connects TRBV2 to TRBJ1-5; TRBD1 matches 10 bases. Trimming cost V 6 bases and J 6 bases; bases outside gene matches: 2. The CDR3 has 13 residues. Germline CDR1 is SNHLY and CDR2 is FYNNEI. CDR3 DNA sequence: TGTGCCAGCAGCGACAGGGGGCGTCAGCCCCAGCATTTT. It translates to CASSDRGRQPQHF.

The genes are TRBV7-2 and TRBJ2-3; 7 bases map to TRBD1. The length of the CDR3 is 15 residues. Germline V gene sequence: CDR1 SGHTA, CDR2 FQGNSA. The junction had 5 bases not matched to a gene; V was cut back by 1 base and J by 4 bases. The CDR3 is CASSLDRGSSDTQYF. The CDR3 coding sequence is TGTGCCAGCAGCTTAGACAGGGGAAGCTCAGATACGCAGTATTTT.

As for this clone: Additional DNA sequences in this sample encode the identical CDR3. The chain couples TRBV20-1 to TRBJ2-1; D not resolved. The CDR3 covers 10 residues. Germline values: CDR1 DFQATT, CDR2 SNEGSKA (reference sequence). The V gene lost 0 bases and the J gene lost 10 bases, with 4 bases spanning the gap. The CDR3 protein is CSARDREQFF. The CDR3 nucleotides are TGCAGTGCTAGAGACAGGGAGCAGTTCTTC.

The chain recombines TRBV18 with TRBJ2-1; D might be TRBD2 (5 bases). The germline V gene encodes CDR1 KGHSH and CDR2 LQKENI. The V gene lost 2 bases and the J gene lost 8 bases, with 10 bases spanning the gap. The CDR3 extends over 13 amino acids. The CDR3 spells CASSPSEGYEQFF. Here the CDR3 DNA reads TGTGCCAGCTCACCATCAGAGGGATATGAGCAGTTCTTC.

The V and J genes are TRBV27 and TRBJ2-5; TRBD2 matches at 9 bases. The CDR3 extends over 15 amino acids. J lost 5 bases, V lost 10 bases, and 14 bases had no gene match. From germline, CDR1 is MNHEY and CDR2 SMNVEV (reference sequence). CDR3 region: CATTRKGTSRETQYF. The CDR3 DNA sequence: TGTGCCACCACCCGAAAGGGGACTAGCCGCGAGACCCAGTACTTC.

This clone came up once. The chain carries TRBV5-1 and TRBJ1-1, with D possibly TRBD1 on 5 matching bases. Germline V gene lookup returns CDR1 SGHRS and CDR2 YFSETQ. V was trimmed by 0 bases and J by 1 base, leaving 10 bases between them. The CDR3 contains 15 residues. This CDR3 reads CASSLVMRGNTEAFF. The CDR3 DNA is TGCGCCAGCAGCTTGGTGATGAGGGGGAACACTGAAGCTTTCTTT.

The genes are TRBV7-9 and TRBJ2-1, with 13 bases identical to TRBD2. Germline V CDR1 and CDR2: SEHNR, FQNEAQ (reference sequence). The CDR3 spans 16 residues. With V trimmed by 4 bases and J by 6 bases, 6 bases remained unmatched. Here the CDR3 reads CASSSIRLAGGNEQFF. The CDR3 DNA reads as TGTGCCAGCAGCTCCATCAGACTAGCGGGAGGCAATGAGCAGTTCTTC.

The J gene is TRBJ1-1, the V gene TRBV7-9; no clear D. CDR1 SEHNR and CDR2 FQNEAQ come from the germline V gene (reference sequence). Trimming left V 5 bases short and J 5 bases short, with 21 bases between. The CDR3 extends over 16 amino acids. The CDR3 spells CASSPRGIQNSTEAFF. The CDR3 DNA reads TGTGCCAGCAGCCCCCGAGGGATCCAGAACAGTACTGAAGCTTTCTTT.